These 25 T cell receptor beta chains originate from one sample sequenced in a study of human T cells and chemical hapten exposure. Time point reported: patch test 1, 2 weeks after DPC sensitization. Sample treatment: therapeutic diphenylcyclopropenone sensitization with weekly scalp DPC. TCRdb re-analysed the RACE reads in MiXCR, keeping a single row per CDR3 protein. The table shows roughly 86,000 distinct CDR3 sequences, with roughly 10% occurring only once. Specimen: whole blood, collected in connection with sensitization to the hapten diphenylcyclopropenone (DPC). These receptors originate from a man aged 40-49 years with alopecia areata. Some clones in this sample may be carry-over from other donors' samples.

This clonotype was seen only a few times. The rearrangement links TRBV7-6 to TRBJ2-7, with 10 bases aligning to TRBD2. Germline V gene sequence: CDR1 SGHVS, CDR2 FNYEAQ. The CDR3 covers 16 residues. V trimming: 5 bases; J trimming: 6 bases; junction bases outside the gene matches: 13. The CDR3 DNA reads as TGTGCCAGCAGCCCCCCGGTGGCTAGCGGGAGTGGCGAGCAGTACTTC. This translates into CASSPPVASGSGEQYF.

V usage is TRBV7-2 and J usage is TRBJ1-6; D call uncertain. The CDR3 is 16 amino acids. Per germline, CDR1 SGHTA and CDR2 FQGNSA. Trimming stripped 1 base from V and 0 bases from J, with 7 bases between. The CDR3 DNA reads as TGTGCCAGCAGCTTAGAACGGAGCTCCTATAATTCACCCCTCCACTTT. It yields the protein CASSLERSSYNSPLHF.

This clonotype showed up many times. The chain recombines TRBV12-3 or TRBV12-4 with TRBJ1-6; 7 nucleotides match TRBD1. The CDR3 totals 20 residues. The V gene end was trimmed by 4 bases and the J gene end by 0 bases; junction bases not matched to a gene: 15. The CDR3 loop reads CASSWSPPGQLRSYNSPLHF. CDR3 bases: TGTGCCAGCAGTTGGTCCCCCCCGGGACAGCTTCGCTCCTATAATTCACCCCTCCACTTT.

The chain uses TRBV7-9 and TRBJ2-1, with 10 bases identical to TRBD2. The germline gives CDR1 SEHNR, CDR2 FQNEAQ (reference sequence). CDR3 size: 15 residues. J lost 8 bases, V lost 6 bases, and 10 bases had no gene match. CDR3 DNA sequence: TGTGCCAGCAGTCAAGGGCTAGCGGGAGTCGATGAGCAGTTCTTC. Its translation: CASSQGLAGVDEQFF.

This clonotype has just a few counts. The chain employs TRBV4-1 and TRBJ1-2, with TRBD1 as a possible D gene (6 bases). The CDR3 has 16 amino acids. Deletions cut 0 bases from V and 5 bases from J, with 16 bases between. The germline V gene encodes CDR1 MGHRA and CDR2 YSYEKL. CDR3 sequence: CASSQDQVVGQYGYTF. The DNA of the CDR3 is TGCGCCAGCAGCCAAGATCAAGTAGTAGGACAGTATGGCTACACCTTC.

This clonotype was seen many times. The chain employs TRBV6-2 or TRBV6-3 and TRBJ1-5, with D perhaps TRBD1 (5 bases). CDR3 length equals 13 residues. Germline CDR1 reads MNHEY; CDR2 reads SVGEGT. The V end was cut by 4 bases, the J end by 6 bases, with 10 bases between. The CDR3 sequence: CASSSGAVQPQHF. Written as DNA, the CDR3 is TGTGCCAGCAGTTCCGGGGCCGTTCAGCCCCAGCATTTT.

This clonotype came up many times. V is TRBV28 and J is TRBJ1-1; TRBD1 matches at 9 bases. In germline, CDR1 is MDHEN, CDR2 SYDVKM. The CDR3 is made up of 14 amino acids. The ends lost 7 bases at V and 1 base at J; junction bases unmatched: 4. CDR3 region: CASNVQGANTEAFF. In DNA, the CDR3 is TGTGCCAGCAACGTACAGGGGGCGAACACTGAAGCTTTCTTT.

There are a few counts of this clonotype. This chain connects TRBV27 to TRBJ2-1; 7 bases match TRBD1. V lost 8 bases, J lost 7 bases, and 8 bases stayed unmatched. The germline V gene has CDR1 MNHEY and CDR2 SMNVEV (reference sequence). The CDR3 has 13 residues. Here the CDR3 DNA reads TGTGCCAGCGGCAGGGGGTATGGGAATGAGCAGTTCTTC. Its protein is CASGRGYGNEQFF.

A few counts support this clonotype. This sequence joins TRBV6-5 and TRBJ1-5; no definite D call. The CDR3 runs 14 residues. Trimming removed 4 bases from V and 5 bases from J, with 12 bases in between. CDR1 MNHEY and CDR2 SVGAGI come from the germline V gene. CDR3 bases: TGTGCCAGCAGTTCCCCGGGGATGTATCAGCCCCAGCATTTT. It translates to CASSSPGMYQPQHF.

This clonotype was detected only once. The V gene is TRBV10-3, the J gene TRBJ1-5, with D unclear. Germline lookup yields CDR1 ENHRY and CDR2 SYGVKD. Trimming removed 4 bases at V and 3 bases at J, with 4 bases between. The CDR3 has 12 amino acids. CDR3 sequence: CAISGSNQPQHF. The CDR3 nucleotides are TGTGCCATCAGTGGTTCCAATCAGCCCCAGCATTTT.

This clonotype was picked up many times. The V call is TRBV21-1, the J call TRBJ1-4. TRBV21-1 is designated a pseudogene. The CDR3 loop spans 11 amino acids. The CDR3 bases are TGTGCCGCTCTGACCCGCCGAAAACTGTTTTTT. Residues: CAALTRRKLFF.

The chain couples TRBV5-6 to TRBJ1-5; unclear D gene. Germline CDR1 SGHDT, CDR2 YYEEEE. CDR3 length equals 16 residues. V was cut by 0 bases and J by 0 bases, with 10 bases left in between. The CDR3 is CASSLGSTPSNQPQHF. DNA of the CDR3: TGTGCCAGCAGCTTGGGGTCGACACCTAGCAATCAGCCCCAGCATTTT.

J is TRBJ2-5 and V is TRBV5-1; tentative D call: TRBD2 (6 bases). V was pared by 4 bases and J by 5 bases, with 15 bases between. CDR1 and CDR2 (germline): SGHRS, YFSETQ. This CDR3 has 14 residues. The DNA of the CDR3 is TGCGCCAGCAGCCCGCCCGGGGGAAGGGAGACCCAGTACTTC. This encodes CASSPPGGRETQYF.

This clonotype has only a few counts. V and J are TRBV10-3 and TRBJ1-2; no definite D call. Germline V gives CDR1 ENHRY, CDR2 SYGVKD. The CDR3 contains 14 residues. The V end was cut by 2 bases, the J end by 0 bases, with 7 bases between. DNA of the CDR3: TGTGCCATCAGTGAGCCAAGAACTAACTATGGCTACACCTTC. Protein: CAISEPRTNYGYTF.

This clonotype showed up many times. The V and J genes are TRBV27 and TRBJ1-5, with D uncertain. V gave up 10 bases and J gave up 10 bases, with 20 bases separating them. Germline CDR1 and CDR2: MNHEY and SMNVEV (reference sequence). The CDR3 runs to 13 residues. For the CDR3, the DNA is TGTGCCATCGCCCAATCAAGGACCCAACCCCAGCATTTT. Protein sequence: CAIAQSRTQPQHF.

This chain links TRBV6-2 or TRBV6-3 with TRBJ2-7, with a possible D match to TRBD2 (5 bases). The CDR3 is made up of 16 amino acids. Trimming took off 8 bases at V and 0 bases at J, with 20 bases between the two ends. Looked up from germline, CDR1 is MNHEY and CDR2 is SVGEGT. The CDR3 sequence: CASRGAVAASSYEQYV. CDR3 nucleotides: TGTGCCAGCCGAGGAGCGGTGGCCGCAAGCTCCTACGAGCAGTACGTC.

This clonotype was recorded a few times. The chain combines TRBV28 with TRBJ2-4; tentatively, D is TRBD1 (5 bases). Trimming took 3 bases from V and 3 from J, leaving 18 bases between them. This CDR3 has 17 amino acids. Germline CDR1 reads MDHEN; CDR2 reads SYDVKM. The CDR3 is CASSFGATEELKNIQYF. In DNA, the CDR3 is TGTGCCAGCAGTTTTGGGGCGACAGAAGAACTCAAAAACATTCAGTACTTC.

This clonotype was seen a few times. The chain recombines TRBV5-1 with TRBJ1-1; D gene uncertain. The CDR3 length is 14 residues. Trimming removed 4 bases from V and 1 base from J, with 11 bases in between. Germline CDR1 is SGHRS and CDR2 is YFSETQ. CDR3 coding DNA: TGCGCCAGCAGCCCGGATAGGGCGAACACTGAAGCTTTCTTT. This translates into CASSPDRANTEAFF.

This clonotype was detected many times. The V call is TRBV27, the J call TRBJ1-1; tentatively, D is TRBD1 (5 bases). This CDR3 contains 12 residues. Looked up from germline, CDR1 is MNHEY and CDR2 is SMNVEV (reference sequence). With 9 bases removed from V and 7 bases from J, the gap between germline ends came to 15 bases. In DNA form, the CDR3 reads TGTGCCAGACCCCCCGGGGCAGGTGAAGCTTTCTTT. It yields the protein CARPPGAGEAFF.

This clonotype was recorded a few times. This sequence joins TRBV4-3 and TRBJ2-1, with a tentative D call TRBD2 (5 bases). Per germline, CDR1 LGHNA and CDR2 YSLEER. Trimming removed 2 bases from V and 8 bases from J, with 10 bases in between. The CDR3 is made up of 13 amino acids. This CDR3 is CASSQFPADEQFF. CDR3 DNA sequence: TGCGCCAGCAGCCAATTCCCAGCGGATGAGCAGTTCTTC.

This clonotype was counted a few times. The chain joins TRBV5-5 to TRBJ2-7, with D perhaps matching TRBD2 (5 bases). Trimming shortened V by 4 bases and J by 5 bases, and 13 bases separated the two germline ends. Germline V gene sequence: CDR1 SGHKS, CDR2 YYEKEE (reference sequence). CDR3 length: 13 residues. The DNA of the CDR3 is TGTGCCAGCAGCCCCTACGCCGGGAACGAGCAGTACGTC. Translation gives CASSPYAGNEQYV.

This clonotype appeared a few times. The chain recombines TRBV4-1 with TRBJ2-2; TRBD1 matches 7 bases. Germline V CDR1 and CDR2: MGHRA, YSYEKL. Germline trimming cut 2 bases from V and 4 bases from J; bases unmatched to any gene: 4. The length of the CDR3 is 15 residues. The CDR3 DNA reads TGCGCCAGCAGCCAAAAGGGGGCGGTCACCGGGGAGCTGTTTTTT. It translates to CASSQKGAVTGELFF.

The V and J genes are TRBV7-8 and TRBJ2-1; D gene ambiguous. Trimming took 1 base from V and 0 from J, leaving 19 bases between them. From germline, CDR1 is SGHVS and CDR2 FQNEAQ. This CDR3 is built from 19 residues. The CDR3 loop is CASSLDLPLTYSSYNEQFF. For the CDR3, the DNA is TGTGCCAGCAGCTTAGATCTCCCCTTGACCTATAGCTCCTACAATGAGCAGTTCTTC. Looking up the rest from reference TRBV7-8 and TRBJ2-1 gives the full variable domain: GAGVSQSPRYKVAKRGQDVALRCDPISGHVSLFWYQQALGQGPEFLTYFQNEAQLDKSGLPSDRFFAERPEGSVSTLKIQRTQQEDSAVYLCASSLDLPLTYSSYNEQFFGPGTRLTVL.

In its sample, this clonotype was seen a few times. The CDR3 coding sequence is TGTGCCAGCGCCACACAGGGGGCTCTCTACGAGCAGTACGTC. It yields the protein CASATQGALYEQYV. The rearrangement joins TRBV6-2 or TRBV6-3 to TRBJ2-7, with 9 bases identical to TRBD1. The CDR3 consists of 14 residues. Germline V gene sequence: CDR1 MNHEY, CDR2 SVGEGT. J gave up 3 bases and V 8 bases, and 8 bases lay outside the gene matches.

In this sample, this clonotype turned up a few times. J is TRBJ2-7 and V is TRBV19; 7 nucleotides line up with TRBD1. This CDR3 region has 14 residues. Trimming cost V 5 bases and J 0 bases; bases outside gene matches: 4. Germline V gives CDR1 LNHDA, CDR2 SQIVND (reference sequence). In DNA form, the CDR3 reads TGTGCCAGTAGTTTTGACAGGGTCTCCTACGAGCAGTACTTC. Amino acids: CASSFDRVSYEQYF. Complete variable domain (other parts from reference TRBV19 and TRBJ2-7): DGGITQSPKYLFRKEGQNVTLSCEQNLNHDAMYWYRQDPGQGLRLIYYSQIVNDFQKGDIAEGYSVSREKKESFPLTVTSAQKNPTAFYLCASSFDRVSYEQYFGPGTRLTVT.